The entry below describes one T cell receptor (beta chain). What it binds is unknown. The data derive from a study of cytomegalovirus exposure and HLA in healthy donors. General observations from the study: A cluster of highly shared sequence variants was likely a sequencing artifact. The authors listed 150 to 200 TCR beta chains as cytomegalovirus-associated. For presence/absence analyses, sequencing depth was assumed to be roughly uniform across donors.

With 5 bases clipped from V and 2 bases from J, the junction kept 11 bases outside the gene matches. CDR1 is MDHEN, CDR2 SYDVKM, per germline. The CDR3 contains 16 residues. 60 Vbeta and 13 Jbeta primers were used in PCR. Method: immunoSEQ multiplex PCR; TCRdb's copy keeps in-frame clones and lacks some. The sample lists about 200,000 clones; approximately 78% were seen once. The sequenced sample consisted of PBMCs. The V and J genes are TRBV28 and TRBJ1-2; TRBD1 matches 7 bases. This sequence originates from a woman between 45 and 60 years old in good health and CMV-seropositive. The CDR3 sequence is CASSPLNRDRNYGYTF. The CDR3 DNA sequence: TGTGCCAGCAGTCCGCTCAACCGGGACAGAAACTATGGCTACACCTTC.